A selection of T cell receptor beta chains follows, all from one sample in a study of T cell repertoires in cytomegalovirus infection. These receptors are not linked to any known antigen. TCRdb fed the reads into MiXCR, producing one record per CDR3 protein. In the table there are about 830,000 distinct CDR3 sequences, approximately 32% of which are singletons. The sequencing used cultured CD8+ T cells from PBMCs, collected from culture after CMV antigen stimulation. These receptors originate from a human donor in good health (CMV status not recorded). Some clones in this sample may be carry-over from other donors' samples. Both conserved end residues are part of each CDR3. Fields, in order: V gene, D gene, clone size, J gene, CDR3 protein, CDR3 DNA. D genes are given only for firm matches. Size tells how often a clone was seen (once, few, many) or the class of an expanded clone, and some rows leave it out.

V: TRBV29-1; D: -; size: many; J: TRBJ2-1; CDR3: CSVQGHHESAYNEQFF; DNA: TGCAGCGTTCAAGGGCATCATGAGTCGGCCTACAATGAGCAGTTCTTC
V: TRBV10-2; D: -; size: few; J: TRBJ2-4; CDR3: CASSDGGDAKNIQYF; DNA: TGCGCCAGCAGTGATGGCGGGGACGCCAAAAACATTCAGTACTTC
V: TRBV7-3; D: -; size: -; J: TRBJ2-1; CDR3: CASSLGAANEQFF; DNA: TGTGCCAGCAGCTTGGGAGCCGCCAATGAGCAGTTCTTC
V: TRBV10-3; D: TRBD1; size: -; J: TRBJ1-2; CDR3: CAISGDRASYTF; DNA: TGTGCCATCAGTGGTGACAGGGCGAGCTACACCTTC
V: TRBV6-5; D: -; size: -; J: TRBJ2-2; CDR3: CASGPLGGGESTGELFF; DNA: TGTGCCAGCGGCCCTCTAGGAGGGGGCGAAAGCACCGGGGAGCTGTTTTTT
V: TRBV27; D: -; size: -; J: TRBJ1-1; CDR3: CASSVTQGGTEAIF; DNA: TGTGCCAGCAGCGTGACACAGGGTGGCACTGAAGCTATCTTT
V: TRBV4-1; D: TRBD1; size: many; J: TRBJ2-2; CDR3: CASSQVAGGNTGELFF; DNA: TGTGCCAGCAGCCAAGTCGCAGGGGGCAACACCGGGGAGCTGTTTTTT
V: TRBV20-1; D: TRBD2; size: -; J: TRBJ2-7; CDR3: CSASGELFYEQYF; DNA: TGCAGTGCAAGCGGGGAGCTGTTCTACGAGCAGTACTTC
V: TRBV20-1; D: -; size: -; J: TRBJ2-3; CDR3: CSAQDYNPDTQYF; DNA: TGCAGTGCACAGGACTATAACCCAGATACGCAGTATTTT
V: TRBV7-2; D: TRBD2; size: many; J: TRBJ2-1; CDR3: CASSLVASGLYNEQFF; DNA: TGTGCCAGCAGCTTAGTGGCTAGCGGACTCTACAATGAGCAGTTCTTC
V: TRBV7-6; D: TRBD1; size: many; J: TRBJ2-5; CDR3: CASSSPDRDQETQYF; DNA: TGTGCCAGCAGCTCACCTGACAGGGACCAAGAGACCCAGTACTTC
V: TRBV7-4; D: TRBD1; size: -; J: TRBJ1-2; CDR3: CASSPDRAHGYTF; DNA: TGTGCCAGCAGCCCTGACAGGGCCCATGGCTACACCTTC
V: TRBV10-2; D: TRBD1; size: -; J: TRBJ2-2; CDR3: CAIDRGTTGELFF; DNA: TGCGCCATCGACAGGGGGACCACCGGGGAGCTGTTTTTT
V: TRBV7-3; D: -; size: -; J: TRBJ1-1; CDR3: CAVRGTEAFF; DNA: TGTGCCGTACGGGGAACTGAAGCTTTCTTT
V: TRBV10-3; D: -; size: many; J: TRBJ2-2; CDR3: CAISLITGVTGELFF; DNA: TGTGCCATCAGTCTTATCACAGGTGTCACCGGGGAGCTGTTTTTT
V: TRBV20-1; D: TRBD2; size: few; J: TRBJ2-1; CDR3: CSARVLAGNEQFF; DNA: TGCAGTGCTAGAGTGCTAGCGGGGAATGAGCAGTTCTTC
V: TRBV20-1; D: -; size: few; J: TRBJ2-7; CDR3: CSARGRGQSYEQYF; DNA: TGCAGTGCTAGGGGAAGGGGACAAAGCTACGAGCAGTACTTC
V: TRBV6-5; D: -; size: few; J: TRBJ2-3; CDR3: CASSYTGSTDTQYF; DNA: TGTGCCAGCAGTTACACCGGGAGCACAGATACGCAGTATTTT
V: TRBV27; D: -; size: few; J: TRBJ2-2; CDR3: CASSLGTGPGELFF; DNA: TGTGCCAGCAGTTTGGGTACAGGGCCCGGGGAGCTGTTTTTT
V: TRBV29-1; D: TRBD2; size: -; J: TRBJ2-6; CDR3: CSVTGGEEAGANVLTF; DNA: TGCAGCGTAACGGGGGGGGAGGAGGCTGGGGCCAACGTCCTGACTTTC
V: TRBV7-2; D: -; size: -; J: TRBJ1-5; CDR3: CASSSPLYGRRRRNQPQHF; DNA: TGTGCCAGCAGCTCCCCATTGTACGGGCGCCGGAGGCGCAATCAGCCCCAGCATTTT
V: TRBV28; D: -; size: few; J: TRBJ1-1; CDR3: CASSLIPVTEAFF; DNA: TGTGCCAGCAGTTTAATTCCCGTCACTGAAGCTTTCTTT
V: TRBV12-3/TRBV12-4; D: -; size: -; J: TRBJ1-1; CDR3: CASSSTQSLGEAFF; DNA: TGTGCCAGCAGCAGCACCCAATCACTCGGTGAAGCTTTCTTT
V: TRBV4-1; D: -; size: -; J: TRBJ2-1; CDR3: CASSQDPNRQTIYNEQFF; DNA: TGCGCCAGCAGCCAAGATCCAAACCGACAGACCATCTACAATGAGCAGTTCTTC
V: TRBV5-1; D: TRBD1; size: few; J: TRBJ1-5; CDR3: CASSLSQGARPQHF; DNA: TGCGCCAGCAGCTTGTCGCAGGGGGCGCGGCCCCAGCATTTT
V: TRBV20-1; D: TRBD1; size: -; J: TRBJ1-2; CDR3: CSARDSQGNYGYTF; DNA: TGCAGTGCTAGAGACTCACAGGGGAACTATGGCTACACCTTC
V: TRBV4-1; D: -; size: many; J: TRBJ1-1; CDR3: CASSQGPGNTEAFF; DNA: TGCGCCAGCAGCCAAGGCCCCGGGAACACTGAAGCTTTCTTT
V: TRBV2; D: -; size: -; J: TRBJ1-5; CDR3: CASNQGGNQPQHF; DNA: TGTGCCAGCAACCAAGGGGGAAATCAGCCCCAGCATTTT
V: TRBV27; D: -; size: few; J: TRBJ1-6; CDR3: CASSLAANSPLHF; DNA: TGTGCCAGCAGTTTAGCCGCGAACTCACCCCTCCACTTT
V: TRBV27; D: -; size: many; J: TRBJ2-1; CDR3: CASSLPGSLNEQFF; DNA: TGTGCCAGCAGTTTACCCGGTTCGCTCAATGAGCAGTTCTTC
V: TRBV28; D: -; size: many; J: TRBJ2-6; CDR3: CASRLQGAGANVLTF; DNA: TGTGCCAGCAGACTTCAGGGAGCTGGGGCCAACGTCCTGACTTTC
V: TRBV2; D: -; size: -; J: TRBJ2-1; CDR3: CASSEEPTGHNEQFF; DNA: TGTGCCAGCAGTGAAGAGCCCACGGGGCACAATGAGCAGTTCTTC
V: TRBV12-3/TRBV12-4; D: TRBD1; size: few; J: TRBJ1-1; CDR3: CASSPTYRGGNEAFF; DNA: TGTGCCAGCAGTCCGACTTACAGGGGCGGAAATGAAGCTTTCTTT
V: TRBV6-1; D: -; size: few; J: TRBJ2-5; CDR3: CASRTGTLPPVGETQYF; DNA: TGTGCCAGCAGGACCGGGACATTACCACCCGTAGGGGAGACCCAGTACTTC
V: TRBV5-4; D: TRBD2; size: -; J: TRBJ2-3; CDR3: CASSLGGGARTDTQYF; DNA: TGTGCCAGCAGCTTGGGCGGGGGGGCCCGGACAGATACGCAGTATTTT
V: TRBV12-3/TRBV12-4; D: -; size: many; J: TRBJ2-1; CDR3: CASSFYSYNEQFF; DNA: TGTGCCAGCAGTTTCTACTCCTACAATGAGCAGTTCTTC
V: TRBV7-6; D: TRBD1; size: few; J: TRBJ2-2; CDR3: CASSLARTGGLNTGELFF; DNA: TGTGCCAGCAGCTTAGCGAGGACAGGGGGATTGAACACCGGGGAGCTGTTTTTT
V: TRBV6-2/TRBV6-3; D: TRBD1; size: few; J: TRBJ1-5; CDR3: CASSHPGQEYYSNQPQHF; DNA: TGTGCCAGCAGTCATCCGGGACAGGAATACTATAGCAATCAGCCCCAGCATTTT
V: TRBV7-3; D: -; size: many; J: TRBJ2-3; CDR3: CASSLELAVPDTQYF; DNA: TGTGCCAGCAGCTTAGAACTAGCTGTTCCAGATACGCAGTATTTT
V: TRBV6-2/TRBV6-3; D: -; size: -; J: TRBJ1-1; CDR3: CASSYVGRPNTEAFF; DNA: TGTGCCAGCAGTTACGTTGGCAGACCGAACACTGAAGCTTTCTTT
V: TRBV10-3; D: TRBD1; size: -; J: TRBJ2-5; CDR3: CAIRTDRVGTQYF; DNA: TGTGCCATCAGGACGGACAGGGTAGGGACCCAGTACTTC
V: TRBV7-8; D: -; size: many; J: TRBJ2-1; CDR3: CASSLAEGWNNEQFF; DNA: TGTGCCAGCAGCTTAGCGGAGGGGTGGAACAATGAGCAGTTCTTC
V: TRBV4-1; D: TRBD1; size: -; J: TRBJ2-5; CDR3: CASSHRGQGVGQETQYF; DNA: TGCGCCAGCAGCCACCGGGGACAGGGGGTCGGGCAAGAGACCCAGTACTTC
V: TRBV6-2/TRBV6-3; D: TRBD2; size: -; J: TRBJ2-1; CDR3: CASSYRRAGENNEQFF; DNA: TGTGCCAGCAGTTACCGACGGGCGGGGGAAAACAATGAGCAGTTCTTC
V: TRBV7-2; D: -; size: many; J: TRBJ2-7; CDR3: CASSLLHSRAEQYF; DNA: TGTGCCAGCAGCTTGCTACACTCGAGGGCCGAGCAGTACTTC
V: TRBV12-3/TRBV12-4; D: -; size: many; J: TRBJ1-2; CDR3: CASSSYLGGPYGYTF; DNA: TGTGCCAGCAGTTCCTACCTTGGAGGGCCTTATGGCTACACCTTC
V: TRBV19; D: -; size: many; J: TRBJ1-1; CDR3: CASSMRRGADTEAFF; DNA: TGTGCCAGTAGTATGCGTCGAGGGGCCGACACTGAAGCTTTCTTT
V: TRBV5-1; D: TRBD1; size: -; J: TRBJ2-3; CDR3: CASSLRGPRADTQYF; DNA: TGCGCCAGCAGCTTAAGGGGGCCGCGGGCAGATACGCAGTATTTT
V: TRBV20-1; D: TRBD1; size: -; J: TRBJ2-7; CDR3: CSARGTGGGHEQYF; DNA: TGCAGTGCGAGGGGAACAGGGGGCGGCCACGAGCAGTACTTC
V: TRBV2; D: TRBD1; size: few; J: TRBJ1-1; CDR3: CASSERGLDTEAFF; DNA: TGTGCCAGCAGTGAAAGGGGGCTTGACACTGAAGCTTTCTTT
V: TRBV6-6; D: TRBD2; size: -; J: TRBJ2-3; CDR3: CASRRTSDPDTQYF; DNA: TGTGCCAGCAGGAGGACTAGCGACCCAGATACGCAGTATTTT
V: TRBV29-1; D: -; size: few; J: TRBJ2-7; CDR3: CSVTKPRAGVQYEQYF; DNA: TGCAGCGTCACTAAACCACGGGCAGGGGTACAGTACGAGCAGTACTTC